The rows below give T cell receptor beta chains drawn from one sample of a study of cytomegalovirus exposure and HLA in healthy donors. Produced via immunoSEQ multiplex PCR; TCRdb's table is partial and in-frame only. Of approximately 140,000 clones detected, about four fifths appear once; the ten largest clones hold roughly 6.7%. Sequenced material: PBMCs. These receptors all stem from a man aged 45 to 65 in good health and CMV-seropositive. CDR3s include the opening cysteine and the closing phenylalanine or tryptophan. The order of the fields is J gene, clone size, V gene, D gene, CDR3 DNA, CDR3 protein. D genes are given only for firm matches. Size is stated for part of the rows, as once, few or many counts, or as a class when the clone is expanded.

j_gene: TRBJ2-3; abundance: .; v_gene: TRBV10-3; d_gene: TRBD2; CDR3nt: TGTGCCATCAGTGCTAGCGGGAGAGATACGCAGTATTTT; CDR3aa: CAISASGRDTQYF
j_gene: TRBJ2-4; abundance: .; v_gene: TRBV7-2; d_gene: TRBD2; CDR3nt: TGTGCCAGCAGCTTACGGACTAGTTCGGTAAACATTCAGTACTTC; CDR3aa: CASSLRTSSVNIQYF
j_gene: TRBJ2-7; abundance: .; v_gene: TRBV4-2; d_gene: .; CDR3nt: TGTGCCAGCAGCCAAGGGAGTACTAGCCTCTACGAGCAGTACTTC; CDR3aa: CASSQGSTSLYEQYF
j_gene: TRBJ2-1; abundance: few; v_gene: TRBV5-1; d_gene: TRBD2; CDR3nt: TGCGCCAGCAGCTTGGATGGACTAGCGGGAGGGCAGTTCTTC; CDR3aa: CASSLDGLAGGQFF
j_gene: TRBJ1-2; abundance: .; v_gene: TRBV27; d_gene: .; CDR3nt: TGTGCCAGCAGATCGGCAGGGCTCATTTACGGCTACACCTTC; CDR3aa: CASRSAGLIYGYTF
j_gene: TRBJ1-1; abundance: .; v_gene: TRBV2; d_gene: .; CDR3nt: TGTGCCAGCCTACTTTCAAGGTCGGGTGAAGCTTTCTTT; CDR3aa: CASLLSRSGEAFF
j_gene: TRBJ2-1; abundance: .; v_gene: TRBV28; d_gene: .; CDR3nt: TGTGCCCTTCTCCCTCGCAGGGGCCATGAGCAGTTCTTC; CDR3aa: CALLPRRGHEQFF
j_gene: TRBJ2-7; abundance: .; v_gene: TRBV6-5; d_gene: .; CDR3nt: TGTGCCAGCAGTTACTCGACGGTTAGCAAGCAGTACTTC; CDR3aa: CASSYSTVSKQYF
j_gene: TRBJ2-7; abundance: .; v_gene: TRBV11-1; d_gene: .; CDR3nt: TGTGCCAGCAGCTTAAGTGGCGGCGGGGTCTACGAGCAGTACTTC; CDR3aa: CASSLSGGGVYEQYF
j_gene: TRBJ1-3; abundance: .; v_gene: TRBV13; d_gene: .; CDR3nt: TGTGCCAGCAGCTTACCCCTGCGGTCTGGAAACACCATATATTTT; CDR3aa: CASSLPLRSGNTIYF
j_gene: TRBJ1-4; abundance: .; v_gene: TRBV7-9; d_gene: TRBD1; CDR3nt: TGTTCCAGCAGCCCGACGTGGGACAGAACTAATGAAAAACTGTTTTTT; CDR3aa: CSSSPTWDRTNEKLFF
j_gene: TRBJ2-2; abundance: .; v_gene: TRBV28; d_gene: TRBD1; CDR3nt: TGTGCCAGCAGTCCGCCACTCGGACAGGGGGGGGCCGGGGAGCTGTTTTTT; CDR3aa: CASSPPLGQGGAGELFF
j_gene: TRBJ2-3; abundance: .; v_gene: TRBV6-1; d_gene: TRBD1; CDR3nt: TGTGCCAGCAGTGATCCGCCGGACAGGGGTACAGATACGCAGTATTTT; CDR3aa: CASSDPPDRGTDTQYF
j_gene: TRBJ2-1; abundance: .; v_gene: TRBV12-5; d_gene: TRBD1; CDR3nt: TGTGCTAGTGGTCGGGGACAGTCCGACCATGAGCAGTTCTTC; CDR3aa: CASGRGQSDHEQFF
j_gene: TRBJ1-5; abundance: few; v_gene: TRBV19; d_gene: TRBD1; CDR3nt: TGTGCCAGTAGTATCTATGACAGGGCGCCCCAGCATTTT; CDR3aa: CASSIYDRAPQHF
j_gene: TRBJ1-5; abundance: once; v_gene: TRBV2; d_gene: .; CDR3nt: TGTGCCAGCAGCAAAATGGGGGGGAACCAGCCCCAGCATTTT; CDR3aa: CASSKMGGNQPQHF
j_gene: TRBJ1-4; abundance: .; v_gene: TRBV7-8; d_gene: .; CDR3nt: TGTGCCAGCGGGCGGACTGGTGAAAAACTGTTTTTT; CDR3aa: CASGRTGEKLFF
j_gene: TRBJ2-5; abundance: .; v_gene: TRBV5-5; d_gene: TRBD2; CDR3nt: TGTGCCAGCAGCTCTAGCGGGAGTAACCAAGAGACCCAGTACTTC; CDR3aa: CASSSSGSNQETQYF
j_gene: TRBJ2-5; abundance: .; v_gene: TRBV2; d_gene: .; CDR3nt: TGTGCCAGCAGTCAAGAACGGGAGACCCAGTACTTC; CDR3aa: CASSQERETQYF
j_gene: TRBJ2-7; abundance: .; v_gene: TRBV9; d_gene: .; CDR3nt: TGTGCCAGCAGCGTAGGGAGTTCGTACGAGCAGTACTTC; CDR3aa: CASSVGSSYEQYF
j_gene: TRBJ1-1; abundance: .; v_gene: TRBV6-5; d_gene: .; CDR3nt: TGTGCCAGCAGTTACTCCGGGGGAGGGTACTTGGGTGAAGCTTTCTTT; CDR3aa: CASSYSGGGYLGEAFF
j_gene: TRBJ2-3; abundance: .; v_gene: TRBV5-1; d_gene: TRBD2; CDR3nt: TGCGCCAGCAGCTCGGGGACTAGCGGGATCTCAGATACGCAGTATTTT; CDR3aa: CASSSGTSGISDTQYF
j_gene: TRBJ1-1; abundance: once; v_gene: TRBV6-5; d_gene: TRBD1; CDR3nt: TGTGCCAGCAGCGGGGACAGACAGGGGGCGGCTTTCTTT; CDR3aa: CASSGDRQGAAFF
j_gene: TRBJ1-2; abundance: .; v_gene: TRBV27; d_gene: .; CDR3nt: TGTGCCAGCAGTTTATCCAGGGGTGGGGGCTACACCTTC; CDR3aa: CASSLSRGGGYTF
j_gene: TRBJ2-3; abundance: few; v_gene: TRBV6-4; d_gene: TRBD2; CDR3nt: TGTGCCAGCAGTGACTCCGCGGGAGGGGGAGATACGCAGTATTTT; CDR3aa: CASSDSAGGGDTQYF
j_gene: TRBJ2-5; abundance: .; v_gene: TRBV15; d_gene: TRBD1; CDR3nt: TGTGCCACCAGCAGATACTTACGACAGGGGGCGACGGAGACCCAGTACTTC; CDR3aa: CATSRYLRQGATETQYF
j_gene: TRBJ1-6; abundance: few; v_gene: TRBV6-5; d_gene: TRBD1; CDR3nt: TGTGCCAGCAGGGGGACAGGGGGTTCACCCCTCCACTTT; CDR3aa: CASRGTGGSPLHF
j_gene: TRBJ2-5; abundance: .; v_gene: TRBV9; d_gene: .; CDR3nt: TGTGCCAGCAGCACCGGGCCGGGAGAAGGGGAGACCCAGTACTTC; CDR3aa: CASSTGPGEGETQYF
j_gene: TRBJ2-3; abundance: .; v_gene: TRBV11-2; d_gene: .; CDR3nt: TGTGCCAGCAGCTTAAGCGGGTATACGCAGTATTTT; CDR3aa: CASSLSGYTQYF
j_gene: TRBJ2-1; abundance: .; v_gene: TRBV11-2; d_gene: .; CDR3nt: TGTGCCAGCAGCTCGTTTGGAGGTGGGTATGAGCAGTTCTTC; CDR3aa: CASSSFGGGYEQFF
j_gene: TRBJ2-3; abundance: few; v_gene: TRBV5-1; d_gene: TRBD2; CDR3nt: TGCGCCAGCAGCATAGGGACTAGCGGGAGCAATACGCAGTATTTT; CDR3aa: CASSIGTSGSNTQYF
j_gene: TRBJ2-3; abundance: .; v_gene: TRBV29-1; d_gene: .; CDR3nt: TGCAGCGTAGAGCAAACCCGGGATACGCAGTATTTT; CDR3aa: CSVEQTRDTQYF
j_gene: TRBJ2-7; abundance: .; v_gene: TRBV27; d_gene: TRBD1; CDR3nt: TGTGCCAGCAGTCCCTGGGACAGAATAGCCTACGAGCAGTACTTC; CDR3aa: CASSPWDRIAYEQYF
j_gene: TRBJ1-3; abundance: .; v_gene: TRBV29-1; d_gene: TRBD1; CDR3nt: TGCAGCGTTACAGGGGCCAGCTCTGGAAACACCATATATTTT; CDR3aa: CSVTGASSGNTIYF
j_gene: TRBJ1-6; abundance: .; v_gene: TRBV6-5; d_gene: .; CDR3nt: TGTGCCAGCAGCTCCAGGGTTAGAGGCGATTCACCCCTCCACTTT; CDR3aa: CASSSRVRGDSPLHF
j_gene: TRBJ1-4; abundance: .; v_gene: TRBV6-5; d_gene: .; CDR3nt: TGTGCCAGCACTGAGCCTGGTACGGGTGAAAAACTGTTTTTT; CDR3aa: CASTEPGTGEKLFF
j_gene: TRBJ1-2; abundance: .; v_gene: TRBV13; d_gene: .; CDR3nt: TGTGCCAGCAGCTTAGGCCTCCCCGGCCGGGAGACGAACTATGGCTACACCTTC; CDR3aa: CASSLGLPGRETNYGYTF
j_gene: TRBJ2-5; abundance: .; v_gene: TRBV28; d_gene: TRBD2; CDR3nt: TGTGCCAGCAGTCAAACCGGACTAGCGGGGGAGACCCAGTACTTC; CDR3aa: CASSQTGLAGETQYF
j_gene: TRBJ1-1; abundance: .; v_gene: TRBV2; d_gene: .; CDR3nt: TGTGCCAGCAGTGTGGGGCCAGGGCTCACTGAAGCTTTCTTT; CDR3aa: CASSVGPGLTEAFF
j_gene: TRBJ1-5; abundance: .; v_gene: TRBV28; d_gene: .; CDR3nt: TGTGCCAGCAGTTTCATCGGGGGGACCCTTTACCCGCCCCAGCATTTT; CDR3aa: CASSFIGGTLYPPQHF
j_gene: TRBJ2-7; abundance: many; v_gene: TRBV5-1; d_gene: .; CDR3nt: TGCGCCAGCAGCTTGGATAGATTGACCTACGAGCAGTACTTC; CDR3aa: CASSLDRLTYEQYF
j_gene: TRBJ1-6; abundance: few; v_gene: TRBV27; d_gene: TRBD1; CDR3nt: TGTGCCAGCAGACTACAGGGGAGTAACTCACCCCTCCACTTT; CDR3aa: CASRLQGSNSPLHF
j_gene: TRBJ1-2; abundance: .; v_gene: TRBV5-4; d_gene: TRBD1; CDR3nt: TGTGCCAGCAGCTCGGGACAGACGACTAACTATGGCTACACCTTC; CDR3aa: CASSSGQTTNYGYTF
j_gene: TRBJ2-7; abundance: .; v_gene: TRBV11-2; d_gene: TRBD1; CDR3nt: TGTGCCAGCAGCCTTCGGACAGGGGGCTACGAGCAGTACTTC; CDR3aa: CASSLRTGGYEQYF
j_gene: TRBJ2-3; abundance: .; v_gene: TRBV27; d_gene: .; CDR3nt: TGTGCCAGCAGTTCACTCGGACGGGAAAACACAGATACGCAGTATTTT; CDR3aa: CASSSLGRENTDTQYF
j_gene: TRBJ2-7; abundance: .; v_gene: TRBV18; d_gene: .; CDR3nt: TGTGCCAGCTCACCCGACACGACCGGGACATCCTACGAGCAGTACTTC; CDR3aa: CASSPDTTGTSYEQYF
j_gene: TRBJ2-3; abundance: .; v_gene: TRBV5-4; d_gene: .; CDR3nt: TGTGCCAGCAGCTCGTCCACAGATACGCAGTATTTT; CDR3aa: CASSSSTDTQYF
j_gene: TRBJ1-3; abundance: .; v_gene: TRBV28; d_gene: .; CDR3nt: TGTGCCAGCAGTTTGTACTCAAGCTCTGGAAACACCATATATTTT; CDR3aa: CASSLYSSSGNTIYF
j_gene: TRBJ2-3; abundance: .; v_gene: TRBV4-1; d_gene: .; CDR3nt: TGCGCCAGCAGCCAAGATCCGAGGTCTTTTAAGGATACGCAGTATTTT; CDR3aa: CASSQDPRSFKDTQYF
j_gene: TRBJ2-1; abundance: .; v_gene: TRBV5-6; d_gene: .; CDR3nt: TGTGCCAGCAGCTTGTTTCGGGGTACCGCGGTGGATGAGCAGTTCTTC; CDR3aa: CASSLFRGTAVDEQFF
j_gene: TRBJ2-3; abundance: few; v_gene: TRBV5-4; d_gene: TRBD2; CDR3nt: TGTGCCAGCAGCTTGGGCTCTCTAGCGGGAGACCCAGATACGCAGTATTTT; CDR3aa: CASSLGSLAGDPDTQYF
j_gene: TRBJ2-7; abundance: once; v_gene: TRBV10-3; d_gene: TRBD2; CDR3nt: TGTGCCATCACTCGACTAGCGGGAGGGCCTAACACCTACGAGCAGTACTTC; CDR3aa: CAITRLAGGPNTYEQYF
j_gene: TRBJ2-2; abundance: .; v_gene: TRBV5-5; d_gene: TRBD1; CDR3nt: TGTGCCAGCAGCTCGACAGGGGACACCGGGGAGCTGTTTTTT; CDR3aa: CASSSTGDTGELFF
j_gene: TRBJ2-7; abundance: once; v_gene: TRBV6-1; d_gene: TRBD2; CDR3nt: TGTGCCAGCAGCGGGACTAGCGGCTACGAGCAGTACTTC; CDR3aa: CASSGTSGYEQYF
j_gene: TRBJ1-2; abundance: .; v_gene: TRBV5-8; d_gene: TRBD1; CDR3nt: TGTGCCAGCAGCAAGGACAGGGGATATGGCTACACCTTC; CDR3aa: CASSKDRGYGYTF
j_gene: TRBJ2-3; abundance: .; v_gene: TRBV7-2; d_gene: .; CDR3nt: TGTGCCAGCAGCTTAGATCCAGGTTTTTTGACAGATACGCAGTATTTT; CDR3aa: CASSLDPGFLTDTQYF
j_gene: TRBJ2-7; abundance: .; v_gene: TRBV27; d_gene: TRBD1; CDR3nt: TGTGCCAGCAGTTTTTCCCAGGGACAGAAACACTCCTACGAGCAGTACTTC; CDR3aa: CASSFSQGQKHSYEQYF
j_gene: TRBJ2-3; abundance: .; v_gene: TRBV5-1; d_gene: .; CDR3nt: TGCGCCAGCAGCCCTGGACAGACTGAAGATACGCAGTATTTT; CDR3aa: CASSPGQTEDTQYF
j_gene: TRBJ2-1; abundance: few; v_gene: TRBV9; d_gene: TRBD1; CDR3nt: TGTGCCAGCAGCGCTGGGACAGGGGCGGACAATGAGCAGTTCTTC; CDR3aa: CASSAGTGADNEQFF